These 9 T cell receptor beta chains were all obtained from the same sample, sequenced in a study of T cells in Graves' hyperthyroidism and ophthalmopathy. There were TCR beta CDR3 regions amplified from RNA transcripts. The HTBI set primed first-round TCR CDR3 RT-PCR. From the multiplex PCR reads, TCRdb called clonotypes with MiXCR, one entry per CDR3 protein. The data contain about 520,000 distinct CDR3 sequences, about 24% of them singletons. Sequencing used blood. Source of these receptors: a woman aged 25 to 39 with Graves' ophthalmopathy.

This sequence joins TRBV20-1 and TRBJ2-7; no firm D call. The CDR3 is 12 amino acids. With 0 bases removed from V and 4 bases from J, the gap between germline ends came to 7 bases. Germline-derived CDR1 and CDR2 are DFQATT and SNEGSKA (reference sequence). In DNA form, the CDR3 reads TGCAGTGCTAGAGATCCTCCATACGAGCAGTACTTC. This translates into CSARDPPYEQYF.

This clonotype was detected many times. The rearrangement joins TRBV28 to TRBJ2-5; TRBD1 is a possible D gene (6 bases). V was pared by 5 bases and J by 2 bases, with 12 bases between. The germline V gene encodes CDR1 MDHEN and CDR2 SYDVKM. The CDR3 contains 14 residues. The CDR3 protein is CASSPRGRQETQYF. CDR3 coding DNA: TGTGCCAGCAGTCCCAGGGGAAGGCAAGAGACCCAGTACTTC.

A few counts support this clonotype. The V gene is TRBV11-2, the J gene TRBJ1-1; D gene ambiguous. From germline, CDR1 is SGHAT and CDR2 FQNNGV. V gave up 5 bases and J gave up 1 base, with 11 bases separating them. There are 14 residues in the CDR3. The CDR3 spells CASSRERANTEAFF. CDR3 coding DNA: TGTGCCAGCAGCCGGGAAAGGGCGAACACTGAAGCTTTCTTT.

J is TRBJ2-5 and V is TRBV6-2 or TRBV6-3; 8 positions agree with TRBD2. The germline gives CDR1 MNHEY, CDR2 SVGEGT. This CDR3 has 14 residues. V lost 6 bases, J lost 1 base, and 4 bases stayed unmatched. CDR3 loop: CASRGLEVQETQYF. The DNA of the CDR3 is TGTGCCAGCAGGGGACTAGAAGTCCAAGAGACCCAGTACTTC.

The V gene is TRBV12-3 or TRBV12-4, the J gene TRBJ1-1; the D gene is possibly TRBD1 (6 bases). The CDR3 sequence is 12 residues long. V was trimmed by 6 bases and J by 8 bases, leaving 13 bases between them. The CDR3 sequence is CASRTDRAEAFF. For the CDR3, the DNA is TGTGCCAGCAGGACGGACAGAGCGGAAGCTTTCTTT.

The V call is TRBV12-3 or TRBV12-4, the J call TRBJ1-5; unclear D gene. Trimming cost V 6 bases and J 3 bases, with 12 bases left between them. The CDR3 loop spans 14 amino acids. For the CDR3, the DNA is TGTGCCAGCAGCCCTACCTGGCCCAATCAGCCCCAGCATTTT. As protein: CASSPTWPNQPQHF.

This clonotype appeared many times. This CDR3 is CASSESTLYREGGYEQYF. CDR3 DNA sequence: TGTGCCAGCAGTGAATCGACGCTATACAGGGAAGGGGGCTACGAGCAGTACTTC. V and J are TRBV6-4 and TRBJ2-7; TRBD1 is a possible D gene (6 bases). The CDR3 loop spans 18 amino acids. V lost 3 bases and J lost 3, with 24 bases in between. Germline assignment: CDR1 MRHNA and CDR2 SNTAGT.

This clonotype was found many times. The V and J genes are TRBV5-5 and TRBJ1-5; the D is unclear. The CDR3 runs 15 residues. Trimming removed 0 bases at V and 3 bases at J, with 10 bases between. Germline V gives CDR1 SGHKS, CDR2 YYEKEE (reference sequence). The CDR3 region has the DNA TGTGCCAGCAGCTTGGAGACGGCAATCAATCAGCCCCAGCATTTT. Translation gives CASSLETAINQPQHF.

This clonotype was recorded a few times. The chain carries TRBV6-2 or TRBV6-3 and TRBJ2-2; weak D call: TRBD2 (5 bases). The V end lost 6 bases, the J end lost 3 bases, and 17 bases lay between the germline ends. The CDR3 is 16 residues long. Germline CDR1 and CDR2: MNHEY and SVGEGT. The CDR3 region is CASRAVGVFDTGELFF. CDR3 coding DNA: TGTGCCAGCAGAGCAGTCGGGGTTTTCGACACCGGGGAGCTGTTTTTT.